Described below is a single T cell receptor beta chain sequence and its context. Its antigen is unknown. This sample was included in a study of cytomegalovirus exposure and HLA in healthy donors. Whole-study context: HLA-typed donors contributed some 77 million unique TCRs, which were held in an early data release.

PCR amplification relied on 60 Vbeta primers (plus 13 Jbeta primers). Here immunoSEQ multiplex PCR was the method, and the copy in TCRdb shows in-frame clones only, minus some. The sample consists of around 99,000 clones, approximately 80% of them appearing once. Regarding the study as a whole: In a later analysis, at a false discovery rate of 0.05, 15,000 to 20,000 TCR beta sequences matched HLA alleles.

The germline V and J ends were trimmed by 0 bases and 4 bases, with 15 bases remaining between them. CDR1 is SQVTM, CDR2 ANQGSEA, per germline. CDR3 size: 15 residues. The source is a man aged 40-55 years in good health and CMV-seronegative. Material: PBMCs. This sequence joins TRBV29-1 and TRBJ1-1, with D maybe TRBD1 (5 bases). The CDR3 coding sequence is TGCAGCGTTGAAGATCCCTGGGGGGTTGTCACTGAAGCTTTCTTT. This translates into CSVEDPWGVVTEAFF.